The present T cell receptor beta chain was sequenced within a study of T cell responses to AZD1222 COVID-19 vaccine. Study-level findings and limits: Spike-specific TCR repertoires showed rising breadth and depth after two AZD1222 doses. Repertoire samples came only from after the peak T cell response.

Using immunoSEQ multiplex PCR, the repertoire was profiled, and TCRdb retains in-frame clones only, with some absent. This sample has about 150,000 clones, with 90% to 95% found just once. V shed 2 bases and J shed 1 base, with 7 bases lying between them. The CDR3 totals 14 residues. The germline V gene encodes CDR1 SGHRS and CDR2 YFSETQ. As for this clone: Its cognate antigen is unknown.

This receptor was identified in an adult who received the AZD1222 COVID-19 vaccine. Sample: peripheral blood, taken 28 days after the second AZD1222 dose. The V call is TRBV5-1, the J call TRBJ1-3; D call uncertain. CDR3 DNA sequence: TGCGCCAGCAGCTTAACGGTTTCTGGAAACACCATATATTTT. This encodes CASSLTVSGNTIYF.